Listed below are T cell receptor beta chains from one sample, sequenced in a study of cytotoxic CD8 clonotypes in ibrutinib-treated CLL. The method was immunoSEQ multiplex PCR; TCRdb's version includes in-frame clones alone and lacks a portion of them. The sample lists fewer than 400,000 clones, around 66% occurring once. Sequencing was performed on PBMCs, taken after 36 months of ibrutinib treatment. The receptors come from a human donor with chronic lymphocytic leukemia. CDR3s include the opening cysteine and the closing phenylalanine or tryptophan. A D gene is named only where the DNA matches it firmly. The size of a clone is reported for some rows only, either as once, few or many, or as a class for expanded clones.

clone_size	v_call	d_call	j_call	cdr3_nt	cdr3_aa
few	TRBV28	-	TRBJ1-4	TGTGCCAGCAGTTTACCCGGGGCTACGACTAATGAAAAACTGTTTTTT	CASSLPGATTNEKLFF
-	TRBV11-1	-	TRBJ1-3	TGTGCCAGCAGCTTTTCGAGGGGAAACACCATATATTTT	CASSFSRGNTIYF
-	TRBV5-6	-	TRBJ2-3	TGTGCCAGCAGCCCTAACGGGGGATTCACAGATACGCAGTATTTT	CASSPNGGFTDTQYF
-	TRBV4-1	TRBD2	TRBJ2-5	TGCGCCAGCAGCCAAGATCAGGGACTACAAGAGACCCAGTACTTC	CASSQDQGLQETQYF
few	TRBV5-6	-	TRBJ1-3	TGTGCCAGCAGCCGGGAGGGACACACCATATATTTT	CASSREGHTIYF
-	TRBV29-1	TRBD1	TRBJ1-2	TGCAGCGTTGGGACAGGCCGAGGCTACACCTTC	CSVGTGRGYTF
few	TRBV6-1	-	TRBJ2-7	TGTGCCAGCAGTGCGAAGGGGTGGTACGAGCAGTACTTC	CASSAKGWYEQYF
-	TRBV29-1	-	TRBJ1-6	TGCAGCGTTCAGCCGAATTCACCCCTCCACTTT	CSVQPNSPLHF
-	TRBV29-1	TRBD1	TRBJ2-5	TGCAGCGTTATGACAGGGGGGGCAGAGACCCAGTACTTC	CSVMTGGAETQYF
-	TRBV4-1	TRBD2	TRBJ2-1	TGCGCCAGCAGCCATAGACTAGCGGGAGGGCCGGTGAATGAGCAGTTCTTC	CASSHRLAGGPVNEQFF
-	TRBV5-6	TRBD1	TRBJ2-7	TGTGCCAGCATGTCCAGGGGGTTTCCCCCTCTCGAGCAGTACTTC	CASMSRGFPPLEQYF
-	TRBV7-8	-	TRBJ1-2	TGTGCCAGCAGCTTAAGATCGGCAGGGCCAACTAACTATGGCTACACCTTC	CASSLRSAGPTNYGYTF
once	TRBV21-1	-	TRBJ2-5	TGTGCCAGCAGCAACCTGGGCGGGGGGCAAGAGACCCAGTACTTC	CASSNLGGGQETQYF
-	TRBV11-2	-	TRBJ2-4	TGTGCCAGCAGCTTGGGGGGACGACCTGGGGCTCAGTACTTC	CASSLGGRPGAQYF
-	TRBV13	-	TRBJ1-1	TGTGCCAGCAGCTTGGCCGACACAGGGCTAGGAGCTTTCTTT	CASSLADTGLGAFF
-	TRBV2	-	TRBJ1-5	TGTGCCAGCAGTGCAAGCTATAGCAATCAGCCCCAGCATTTT	CASSASYSNQPQHF
-	TRBV9	-	TRBJ2-5	TGTGCCAGCAGCGTAGGCAGGGGAAAGACCCAGTACTTC	CASSVGRGKTQYF
-	TRBV5-1	TRBD1	TRBJ2-7	TGCGCCAGCAGCATGGGACAGGGATACTACGAGCAGTACTTC	CASSMGQGYYEQYF
-	TRBV7-8	TRBD1	TRBJ2-5	TGTGCCAGCAGCTTATACGGCAGGGGGCGGGGAGAGACCCAGTACTTC	CASSLYGRGRGETQYF
-	TRBV2	-	TRBJ1-5	TGTGCCAGCGTTAGGACCAACGGGGGGCAGCCCCAGCATTTT	CASVRTNGGQPQHF
few	TRBV7-2	-	TRBJ1-5	TGTGCCAGCAGCTTGACAGGCAATCAGCCCCAGCATTTT	CASSLTGNQPQHF
once	TRBV9	TRBD1	TRBJ1-3	TGTGCCAGCAGCGTACCGGGACAGTTCACCATATATTTT	CASSVPGQFTIYF
-	TRBV27	-	TRBJ1-1	TGTGCCAGCAGTTTATCGGCGACAGACACTGAAGCTTTCTTT	CASSLSATDTEAFF
-	TRBV6-1	-	TRBJ1-3	TGTGCCAGCAGTGAAGCGGTATACGGGGCAAACACCATATATTTT	CASSEAVYGANTIYF
-	TRBV4-1	-	TRBJ2-2	TGCGCCAGCAGCCAAGAGCTCACCGGGGAGCTGTTTTTT	CASSQELTGELFF
-	TRBV4-1	TRBD1	TRBJ2-3	TGCGCCAGCAGCCAAGATGATTCGACAGGGGCAGATACGCAGTATTTT	CASSQDDSTGADTQYF
-	TRBV6-5	-	TRBJ2-7	TGTGCCAGCAGACCAGGGCATGACTACGAGCAGTACTTC	CASRPGHDYEQYF
few	TRBV7-9	TRBD1	TRBJ2-7	TGTGCCAGCAGCTCCCCGGGACAGGGGAGCGAGCAGTACTTC	CASSSPGQGSEQYF
few	TRBV27	TRBD1	TRBJ2-5	TGTGCCAGCAGTTTCAGGGGGCAAGAGACCCAGTACTTC	CASSFRGQETQYF
-	TRBV6-1	-	TRBJ1-4	TGTGCCAGCAGTGATGAGCCCTTGAATGAAAAACTGTTTTTT	CASSDEPLNEKLFF
-	TRBV29-1	TRBD2	TRBJ2-1	TGCAGCGTTGAGGTAGCGGGGGGGTACAATGAGCAGTTCTTC	CSVEVAGGYNEQFF
-	TRBV27	-	TRBJ2-7	TGTGCCAGCAGTTTGACGATTTCCTACGAGCAGTACTTC	CASSLTISYEQYF
-	TRBV20-1	-	TRBJ2-5	TGCAGTGCTAGAGCGGCGGAGACCCAGTACTTC	CSARAAETQYF
-	TRBV28	TRBD2	TRBJ2-7	TGTGCCAGCAGTTCTCTAGCGGGAGGGAGGTACGAGCAGTACTTC	CASSSLAGGRYEQYF
few	TRBV4-1	-	TRBJ2-1	TGCGCCAGCAGCACGGGACTTGCCACCAATGAGCAGTTCTTC	CASSTGLATNEQFF
-	TRBV7-2	-	TRBJ2-1	TGTGCCAGCAGCTTTGACCGTCGAAAGCAGTTCTTC	CASSFDRRKQFF
few	TRBV27	-	TRBJ2-3	TGTGCCAGCAGTTCTGACGGGATGGCCACAGATACGCAGTATTTT	CASSSDGMATDTQYF
-	TRBV5-1	-	TRBJ1-1	TGCGCCAGCAGCTTATACCGGACTACTGAAGCTTTCTTT	CASSLYRTTEAFF